These 8 T cell receptor beta chains were sequenced from one sample in a study of CD8+CD57+ T cells in acquired aplastic anemia. Patients selected for sequencing had displayed CD8+CD57+ cell expansion by flow cytometry. TCR beta VDJ and CDR3 profiling used genomic DNA as template. TCRdb re-analysed the reads in MiXCR, keeping a single row per CDR3 protein. Counted here are approximately 80,000 distinct CDR3 sequences, roughly 72% occurring once; the ten biggest clones make up approximately 81%. Input material: sorted CD4+, CD8+, or CD8+CD57+ T cells (not recorded which) from PBMCs. The receptors were sampled from a human donor with aplastic anemia.

The chain combines TRBV7-9 with TRBJ2-5; a weak D match, TRBD2 (5 bases). Germline V lookup: CDR1 SEHNR, CDR2 FQNEAQ (reference sequence). Trimming removed 5 bases at V and 4 bases at J, with 11 bases between. The CDR3 spans 13 residues. The CDR3 DNA reads as TGTGCCAGCAGCCACGGAGGTAGAGAGACCCAGTACTTC. It translates to CASSHGGRETQYF. Using reference TRBV7-9 and TRBJ2-5 for the parts outside the CDR3, the full variable domain is DTGVSQNPRHKITKRGQNVTFRCDPISEHNRLYWYRQTLGQGPEFLTYFQNEAQLEKSRLLSDRFSAERPKGSFSTLEIQRTEQGDSAMYLCASSHGGRETQYFGPGTRLLVL.

The gene calls are TRBV25-1 and TRBJ2-2; no clear D gene. This CDR3 comprises 15 residues. Trimming stripped 6 bases from V and 2 bases from J, with 13 bases between. Per the germline V gene, CDR1 is MGHDK and CDR2 is SYGVNS. The CDR3 region has the DNA TGTGCCAGCAGGGGCACCAATCCAAACACCGGGGAGCTGTTTTTT. Amino acids: CASRGTNPNTGELFF.

The J gene is TRBJ2-2, the V gene TRBV7-6; 7 nucleotides align to TRBD2. The CDR3 spans 14 residues. Germline V lookup: CDR1 SGHVS, CDR2 FNYEAQ. Trimming removed 6 bases from V and 6 bases from J; junction bases left unmatched: 7. In DNA, the CDR3 is TGTGCCAGCAGTGAGGTGGCGGGGGCCGGGGAGCTGTTTTTT. Protein product: CASSEVAGAGELFF.

This clonotype was found a few times. The chain has TRBV7-3 and TRBJ2-7; D might be TRBD1 or TRBD2, each matching 5 bases. CDR3 length: 13 amino acids. Germline V gene lookup returns CDR1 SGHTA and CDR2 FQGTGA. V was clipped by 5 bases and J by 3 bases, with 11 bases between them. The CDR3 DNA sequence: TGTGCCAGCAGCCCCGGGACGTTCTACGAGCAGTACTTC. The encoded protein is CASSPGTFYEQYF.

The CDR3 nucleotides are TGTGCCAGCAGCTCAGGGGCTTTAGCCGGGGCCAACGTCCTGACTTTC. It codes for CASSSGALAGANVLTF. The chain joins TRBV5-4 to TRBJ2-6; TRBD1 is a possible D gene (6 bases). The CDR3 consists of 16 residues. Trimming left V 3 bases short and J 4 bases short, with 14 bases between. Germline V gene lookup returns CDR1 SGHNT and CDR2 YYREEE (reference sequence).

The chain's CDR3 is CASSLSETQYF. The CDR3 DNA is TGTGCCAGCAGCTTATCAGAGACCCAGTACTTC. V gene TRBV7-6 combines with J gene TRBJ2-5, with unresolved D. Between the trimmed V and J ends, which lost 2 bases and 4 bases, there was a span of 2 bases. From germline, CDR1 is SGHVS and CDR2 FNYEAQ. This CDR3 comprises 11 residues.

This clonotype was seen only a few times. The gene calls are TRBV11-2 and TRBJ2-1; 15 positions agree with TRBD2. Germline CDR1 reads SGHAT; CDR2 reads FQNNGV. This CDR3 contains 16 residues. Trimming removed 5 bases from V and 8 bases from J; junction bases left unmatched: 7. As DNA, the CDR3 is TGTGCCAGCAGCCACCGGACTAGCGGGGGGGCCTATGAGCAGTTCTTC. Its protein product is CASSHRTSGGAYEQFF.

V and J are TRBV19 and TRBJ2-7, with D possibly TRBD1 on 6 matching bases. Germline V CDR1 and CDR2: LNHDA, SQIVND (reference sequence). Trimming pared 5 bases from V and 5 bases from J, leaving 10 bases between. The CDR3 has 12 residues. In DNA, the CDR3 is TGTGCCAGTAGTCAACAGGGACACGAGCAGTACTTC. It translates to CASSQQGHEQYF.